This TCR beta chain comes out of a study of T-cell memory formation after mild COVID-19. V lost 6 bases and J 2 bases, leaving 13 bases between the germline ends. The CDR3 sequence is 14 residues long. Germline V lookup: CDR1 LNHDA, CDR2 SQIVND (reference sequence). Via MiXCR, TCRdb re-called the 5' RACE reads, giving one row per CDR3 protein. The table lists 450,000 or so distinct CDR3 sequences, 20% of them singletons. This clonotype was detected a few times. The chain is built from TRBV19 and TRBJ1-2; D is ambiguous. Specimen: PBMCs or a T cell subset sorted from them (not recorded which). This sequence originates from an adult woman who had mild COVID-19 (a few samples of this study predate the infection). Cell type and time point are not known. The CDR3 is CASRRGGTNYGYTF. The CDR3 DNA sequence: TGTGCCAGTAGACGGGGTGGAACGAACTATGGCTACACCTTC.